These 14 T cell receptor beta chains were all obtained from the same sample, sequenced in a study of T cell clonality in common variable immunodeficiency. Repertoires were generated with immunoSEQ multiplex PCR, while TCRdb's copy carries only in-frame clones and drops some. This sample comprises roughly 32,000 clones, none seen once only. The sample taken for sequencing was peripheral blood mononuclear cells. These receptors were taken from a person between 18 and 75 years old in good health.

As to this clone: Mismatch with germline at one junction end may stem from a read error. From the germline J gene comes the end of the CDR3, since the read stops 3 residues before it. The chain carries TRBV7-6 and TRBJ2-1, with D possibly matching TRBD2 (6 bases). The CDR3 totals 16 residues. CDR1 and CDR2 from the germline V gene are SGHVS and FNYEAQ. The part of the CDR3 DNA that was read is TGTGCCACCAGCGTAGCGCGGGGTAGCTCCTACAATGAG. This sequence encodes CATSVARGSSYNE. The whole CDR3 sequence reads CATSVARGSSYNEQFF.

This clone was detected ten times or more. The read ends 3 residues shy of where the CDR3 ends; the end is completed using the germline J gene. The rearrangement uses TRBV20-1 and TRBJ2-7; maybe TRBD1 (7 bases). Germline V CDR1 and CDR2: DFQATT, SNEGSKA (reference sequence). This CDR3 comprises 17 residues. V was trimmed by 6 bases and J by 1 base, leaving 25 bases between them. The sequenced part of the CDR3 DNA is TGCAGTGCCACGTCCCAGGGGGGATTAAGGGCATCCTACGAG. Protein sequence: CSATSQGGLRASYE. The full CDR3 protein reads CSATSQGGLRASYEQYF.

In its sample, this clone was seen many times. The CDR3 end falls 3 residues outside the read, so it is completed with the germline J gene. This sequence joins TRBV19 and TRBJ2-3; 8 nucleotides agree with TRBD2. CDR3 length: 17 residues. With V trimmed by 5 bases and J by 0 bases, 10 bases remained unmatched. The germline CDR1 and CDR2 sequences are LNHDA and SQIVND (reference sequence). Incomplete CDR3 DNA: TGTGCCAGTAGTCCCGGAACTTCTAGCGGGAGCACAGATACG. Its protein is CASSPGTSSGSTDT. The whole CDR3 region reads CASSPGTSSGSTDTQYF.

This clone occurred many times. The read stops 3 residues short of the end of the CDR3; the missing end is completed from the germline J gene. The V call is TRBV7-3, the J call TRBJ1-1; 10 positions match TRBD1. The CDR3 spans 14 residues. Germline V gives CDR1 SGHTA, CDR2 FQGTGA. The ends lost 5 bases at V and 5 bases at J; junction bases unmatched: 5. The part of the CDR3 DNA that was read is TGTGCCAGCAGCCTGACAGGGGGCGGAACTGAA. Protein product: CASSLTGGGTE. Given in full, the CDR3 is CASSLTGGGTEAFF.

This clone has ten or more counts. The sequenced fragment ends 3 residues before the CDR3 boundary, so the rest is inferred from the germline J gene. This chain links TRBV7-8 with TRBJ2-2, with D perhaps TRBD1 or TRBD2 (5 bases each). In germline, CDR1 is SGHVS, CDR2 FQNEAQ. The CDR3 extends over 15 amino acids. V shed 5 bases and J shed 6 bases, with 16 bases lying between them. The sequenced part of the CDR3 DNA is TGTGCCAGCAGCCACCCGGGAAAGGGGTCCGGGGAG. This sequence encodes CASSHPGKGSGE. The whole CDR3 sequence is CASSHPGKGSGELFF.

In regard to this clone: A much larger clone differs from this one at a single base, so this may be a read error. The CDR3 is cut off 3 residues early in the read; its end comes from the germline J gene. J is TRBJ2-5 and V is TRBV20-1; D is possibly TRBD1 or TRBD2 (5 bases each). The CDR3 is 15 residues long. Germline V gives CDR1 DFQATT, CDR2 SNEGSKA (reference sequence). CDR3 DNA, as far as it was read: TGCAGTGCTAGGGGGCCAGAGGGTAGCACAGATACC. Translation gives CSARGPEGSTDT. The whole CDR3 region reads CSARGPEGSTDTQYF.

This clone was counted at least ten times. The read comes to an end 3 residues before the CDR3 does, leaving the germline J gene to fill in the end. V gene TRBV20-1 combines with J gene TRBJ2-2, with D possibly TRBD2 on 5 matching bases. The CDR3 runs to 12 residues. Germline lookup yields CDR1 DFQATT and CDR2 SNEGSKA (reference sequence). CDR3 DNA (partial): TGCTCAGCGGCCGGGAACACCGGGGAG. Protein sequence: CSAAGNTGE. The whole CDR3 reads CSAAGNTGELFF.

This clone has a count of ten or more. Coverage ceases 3 residues before the CDR3 finishes, and the germline J gene fills in the end. V and J are TRBV7-3 and TRBJ2-3; 12 nucleotides match TRBD2. Germline assignment: CDR1 SGHTA and CDR2 FQGTGA. V dropped 0 bases and J dropped 3; count of bases not matched to a gene: 7. CDR3 length equals 18 residues. The DNA read from the CDR3 is TGTGCCAGCAGCTTAACCCTAGCGGGAGGGCCAGTGACAGATACG. This translates into CASSLTLAGGPVTDT. The CDR3, in full, reads CASSLTLAGGPVTDTQYF.

In its sample, this clone was seen many times. Sequencing ends 3 residues short of the CDR3 end; the germline J gene provides the rest. This chain links TRBV5-1 with TRBJ2-1; 11 bases fit TRBD2. The CDR3 spans 15 residues. CDR1 and CDR2 (germline): SGHRS, YFSETQ. V dropped 5 bases and J dropped 3; count of bases not matched to a gene: 4. The CDR3 protein is CASSPGLAGYNEQFF. The sequenced part of the CDR3 DNA is TGCGCCAGCAGTCCTGGACTAGCGGGCTACAATGAG.

Ten or more counts support this clone. The observed sequence ends 3 residues before the CDR3 terminus, with the missing tail filled in from the germline J gene. This sequence joins TRBV2 and TRBJ2-3, with 8 nucleotides matching TRBD2. The V segment lost 6 bases and the J segment 0 bases; nucleotides outside the gene matches: 5. Germline V CDR1 and CDR2: SNHLY, FYNNEI. The CDR3 contains 15 residues. CDR3 bases read: TGTGCCAGCAGCCGAGCGGGAGATAGCACAGATACG. Translation gives CASSRAGDSTDT. The CDR3 as a whole reads CASSRAGDSTDTQYF.

This clone was detected many times. The observed sequence ends 3 residues before the CDR3 terminus, with the missing tail filled in from the germline J gene. The chain has TRBV10-3 and TRBJ1-1, with TRBD1 matching over 8 bases. Germline CDR1 and CDR2: ENHRY and SYGVKD. V lost 11 bases to trimming and J lost 7 bases; unmatched junction nucleotides: 12. The CDR3 sequence is 13 residues long. Here the CDR3 reads CAVTRDRSLEAFF. The CDR3 bases that were read are TGTGCCGTCACCCGGGACAGGAGCCTTGAA.

The sample holds many counts of this clone. The read terminates 3 residues ahead of where the CDR3 ends, so the germline J gene completes it. The rearrangement links TRBV4-2 to TRBJ2-1, with 10 bases fitting TRBD2. The CDR3 totals 14 residues. V shed 8 bases, J shed 5 bases, and the junction held 6 bases outside the gene matches. Germline CDR1 reads LGHNA; CDR2 reads YNFKEQ. The CDR3 is CASRGGLADNEQFF. The DNA read from the CDR3 is TGTGCCAGCCGGGGAGGACTAGCGGACAATGAG.

This clone has ten or more counts. Sequencing ends 3 residues short of the CDR3 end; the germline J gene provides the rest. The rearrangement links TRBV7-9 to TRBJ2-3; D ambiguous. Germline assignment: CDR1 SEHNR and CDR2 FQNEAQ (reference sequence). The CDR3 length is 14 residues. Trimming stripped 3 bases from V and 1 base from J, with 8 bases between. The CDR3 is CASSFFVGTDTQYF. The sequenced CDR3 bases are TGTGCCAGCAGCTTCTTCGTCGGCACAGATACG.

This clone was counted ten times or more. The read gets to within 3 residues of the CDR3 end, and the germline J gene fills in the rest. The chain has TRBV20-1 and TRBJ2-7, with D perhaps matching TRBD2 (5 bases). The CDR3 covers 13 residues. V was shortened by 2 bases and J by 2 bases, with 10 bases between the two germline ends. Germline assignment: CDR1 DFQATT and CDR2 SNEGSKA (reference sequence). The sequenced CDR3 bases are TGCAGTGCTAGACTCGAGGGTACCTACGAG. Translation gives CSARLEGTYE. The entire CDR3 protein is CSARLEGTYEQYF.